This paragraph covers one T cell receptor (beta chain) sequence. Its matching antigen is unknown. The CDR3 sequence is 15 residues long. The V gene end was trimmed by 4 bases and the J gene end by 6 bases; junction bases not matched to a gene: 13. Germline CDR1 is SQVTM and CDR2 is ANQGSEA. Oncomine TCR Beta short-read sequencing was applied to DNA from cultured CD4+ T cells. TCRdb re-analysed the PCR reads in MiXCR, keeping a single row per CDR3 protein. The data contain about 7,000 distinct CDR3 sequences, 50% of them singletons. Treatment denoted: approximately nine-day PBMC culture with coronavirus spike peptide pools or control peptides (ViraFEST assay). One should note that the unexposed donor's CD4+ T cells were collected before the COVID-19 pandemic (2011-2018). ViraFEST stimulated the growth of antigen-specific T cells using peptide pools and subsequently profiled their TCRs by sequencing.

This specimen comes from a study of vaccination and CD4 T cells after COVID-19. The chain links TRBV29-1 to TRBJ1-1; TRBD1 aligns across 8 bases. Material: CD4+ T cells from blood, cultured in vitro. The sequence was collected from a human donor in good health. The CDR3 reads CSVGRVGQGNAEAFF. The DNA of the CDR3 is TGCAGCGTTGGAAGGGTAGGACAGGGCAACGCTGAAGCTTTCTTT.